The rows below give T cell receptor beta chains drawn from one sample of a study of T cell changes during pregnancy in multiple sclerosis. Libraries were prepared by immunoSEQ multiplex PCR; TCRdb keeps only in-frame clonotypes and omits some of them. The sample holds approximately 97,000 clones, about nine tenths seen once. The sample was peripheral blood, taken in the second trimester of pregnancy. The origin of the receptors is a female donor in good health, enrolled as a control in a pregnancy study. Each CDR3 is given with its conserved first and last residue.

TRBV27 CASSPFSGVTYGYTF
TRBV11-2 CASSFRLAGAGEQFF
TRBV25-1 CASSGRGRENLLQETQYF
TRBV5-4 CASSLSPGLAGTDTQYF
TRBV30 CAWKNEFYSGNTIYF
TRBV5-4 CASSLRGLDEAFF
TRBV6-6 CASSQGPSTDTQYF
TRBV2 CASSAEGQDNQPQHF
TRBV7-9 CASSATNTEAFF
TRBV19 CASSIGTSGSRWDTQYF
TRBV27 CASSALETANYGYTF
TRBV6-1 CASSEAIRGSSTDTQYF
TRBV19 CASQQGGNSPLHF
TRBV27 CATSSGNGFGDTQYF
TRBV19 CASSETGGNSPLHF
TRBV5-5 CASSLEGKATNEKLFF
TRBV30 CAWSIPRMNSPLHF
TRBV6-1 CASSVATGQQPQHF